This T cell receptor (beta chain) came from a study of T-cell reconstitution after alpha-beta-depleted transplantation in children. Study-wide results and limits: After one year, T-cell counts and TCRbeta diversity mostly came from new T cells.

Unique molecular identifiers featured in how the TCRbeta library was prepared. TCRdb re-called the PCR reads with MiXCR, one entry per CDR3 protein. The sample has around 500,000 distinct CDR3 sequences, roughly 23% seen once. This clonotype was found a few times. What it binds is not known. One junction end does not reproduce the germline sequence, and a read error may be involved. Sequenced material: PBMCs, mostly from graft donor cells, taken 360 days after TCRalphabeta/CD19-depleted stem cell transplant. This TCR was sampled from a boy younger than two who had a stem cell transplant for acute myeloid leukemia, so the T cells may come from the graft donor.

CDR3 nucleotide sequence: TGTGCCAGCAGTTTTTTAACGGGACAGGGGGACTTGCTGAAGACTGAAGCTTTCTTT. Translating it yields CASSFLTGQGDLLKTEAFF. V is TRBV12-3 or TRBV12-4 and J is TRBJ1-1, with 11 nucleotides matching TRBD1. CDR3 length: 19 residues.